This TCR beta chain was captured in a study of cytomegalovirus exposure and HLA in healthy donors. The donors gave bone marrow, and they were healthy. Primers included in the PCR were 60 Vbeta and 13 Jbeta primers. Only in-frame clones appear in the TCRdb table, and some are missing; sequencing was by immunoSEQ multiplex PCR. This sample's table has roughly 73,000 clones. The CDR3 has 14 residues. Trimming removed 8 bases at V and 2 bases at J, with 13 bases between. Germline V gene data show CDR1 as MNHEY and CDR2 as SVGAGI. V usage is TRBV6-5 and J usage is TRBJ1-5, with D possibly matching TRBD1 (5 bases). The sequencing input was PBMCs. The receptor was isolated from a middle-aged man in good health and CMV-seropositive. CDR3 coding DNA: TGTGCCAGCTCCAGGGCTCCCGGCAATCAGCCCCAGCATTTT. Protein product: CASSRAPGNQPQHF.